The 31 T cell receptor beta chains below all came from one sample that was sequenced in a study of radiation and T cells in renal cell carcinoma (dated by TCRdb to the early 2020s). This specimen's time point label, per the study, means: baseline pretreatment blood. The intended sense of this specimen's treatment or condition label: 15 Gy SBRT to primary tumor, nephrectomy 4 weeks later. The library was built by means of the immunoSEQ multiplex PCR assay. TCRdb holds this immuneACCESS table with in-frame rearrangements only. Some clones are missing; in checked studies, unresolved V genes explain under half, and the rest has no known cause. This sample lists approximately 110,000 clones; 80% to 85% were detected once. In total, the top ten clones hold 3% of the sample. This specimen was blood, taken from a patient whose treatment included radiotherapy and nephrectomy. These receptors originate from an older woman with renal cell carcinoma.

The chain couples TRBV6-5 to TRBJ2-7, with D hard to call. Germline-derived CDR1 and CDR2 are MNHEY and SVGAGI. V lost 0 bases to trimming and J lost 7 bases, with 7 bases between them. The CDR3 spans 12 residues. The CDR3 spells CASSYSFGEQYF. The CDR3 DNA sequence: TGTGCCAGCAGTTACTCGTTCGGAGAGCAGTACTTC.

V and J are TRBV6-6 and TRBJ2-1; possible D gene TRBD2, 7 bases. Between the trimmed V and J ends, which lost 8 bases and 10 bases, there was a span of 12 bases. In germline, CDR1 is MNHNY, CDR2 SVGAGI (reference sequence). This CDR3 comprises 11 residues. CDR3 loop: CASGTGGEQFF. The CDR3 DNA reads TGTGCCAGCGGTACGGGGGGCGAGCAGTTCTTC.

This clone was observed once. This sequence joins TRBV29-1 and TRBJ2-1; TRBD1 matches at 8 bases. From germline, CDR1 is SQVTM and CDR2 ANQGSEA. The J segment lost 4 bases and the V segment lost 6 bases, leaving 5 bases of the junction unmatched. CDR3 length equals 13 residues. CDR3 residues: CSVARDRYNEQFF. The CDR3 DNA reads as TGCAGCGTCGCAAGGGACAGGTACAATGAGCAGTTCTTC.

The rearrangement links TRBV28 to TRBJ1-2, with D unresolved. Germline V lookup: CDR1 MDHEN, CDR2 SYDVKM. Trimming took 5 bases from V and 7 from J, leaving 8 bases between them. The CDR3 consists of 11 residues. The DNA of the CDR3 is TGTGCCAGCAGTCTTGCAGGTGGCTACACCTTC. Amino acid sequence: CASSLAGGYTF.

The rearrangement uses TRBV4-1 and TRBJ2-5, with D uncertain. Germline assignment: CDR1 MGHRA and CDR2 YSYEKL. V was clipped by 2 bases and J by 5 bases, with 9 bases between them. The CDR3 contains 13 residues. DNA of the CDR3: TGCGCCAGCAGCCAACGCGGTTGGGAGACCCAGTACTTC. Translated: CASSQRGWETQYF.

The chain has TRBV11-2 and TRBJ1-2; D uncertain. Per the germline V gene, CDR1 is SGHAT and CDR2 is FQNNGV. The CDR3 contains 14 residues. V lost 4 bases and J 4 bases, leaving 13 bases between the germline ends. Here the CDR3 DNA reads TGTGCCAGCAGCTCGAGGACCCTGGGCTATGGCTACACCTTC. Its translation is CASSSRTLGYGYTF. Together with reference TRBV11-2 and TRBJ1-2, the CDR3 gives the full variable domain: EAGVAQSPRYKIIEKRQSVAFWCNPISGHATLYWYQQILGQGPKLLIQFQNNGVVDDSQLPKDRFSAERLKGVDSTLKIQPAKLEDSAVYLCASSSRTLGYGYTFGSGTRLTVV.

In the case of this clone: At one of its ends the junction is not consistent with the germline gene, which may arise from a read error. V usage is TRBV7-7 and J usage is TRBJ2-2, with D perhaps TRBD2 (6 bases). The CDR3 extends over 13 amino acids. CDR1 SSHAT and CDR2 FNYEAQ come from the germline V gene (reference sequence). CDR3 sequence (DNA): TGTGCTAGCAGCTTAGCGGCCGACGGGGAGCTGTTTTTT. Its protein is CASSLAADGELFF.

V is TRBV21-1 and J is TRBJ2-5; TRBD1 reflects the table's D call only, with no check against the DNA. TRBV21-1 corresponds to a pseudogene. The CDR3 covers 19 residues. For the CDR3, the DNA is TGTGCCAGCATCACCCCGGGACAGGCGCACCGACTTTCCCAAGAGACCCAGTACTTC. This encodes CASITPGQAHRLSQETQYF.

The chain couples TRBV5-4 to TRBJ1-1, with a weak D call TRBD1 (6 bases). This CDR3 spans 16 amino acids. Per germline, CDR1 SGHNT and CDR2 YYREEE (reference sequence). V lost 5 bases and J lost 3, with 20 bases in between. The CDR3, as DNA: TGTGCCAGCAGTCCTGGGGGGGGCGCCAGGGACACTGAAGCTTTCTTT. It specifies CASSPGGGARDTEAFF. The full variable domain, rest sourced from reference TRBV5-4 and TRBJ1-1, is ETGVTQSPTHLIKTRGQQVTLRCSSQSGHNTVSWYQQALGQGPQFIFQYYREEENGRGNFPPRFSGLQFPNYSSELNVNALELDDSALYLCASSPGGGARDTEAFFGQGTRLTVV.

This chain links TRBV19 with TRBJ1-2, with no clear D. CDR3 length: 13 amino acids. Trimming cost V 5 bases and J 4 bases, with 11 bases left between them. Germline V lookup: CDR1 LNHDA, CDR2 SQIVND (reference sequence). As DNA, the CDR3 is TGTGCCAGTAGTCTATCGGGCGTCTATGGCTACACCTTC. Translating it yields CASSLSGVYGYTF.

V and J are TRBV19 and TRBJ1-4; D not certain. CDR1 LNHDA and CDR2 SQIVND come from the germline V gene (reference sequence). Trimming pared 4 bases from V and 0 bases from J, leaving 9 bases between. The CDR3 contains 15 residues. CDR3 in amino acids: CASSTTWTTNEKLFF. The CDR3 nucleotides are TGTGCCAGTAGTACCACGTGGACAACTAATGAAAAACTGTTTTTT.

V usage is TRBV4-1 and J usage is TRBJ2-1; 7 nucleotides align to TRBD2. Germline-derived CDR1 and CDR2 are MGHRA and YSYEKL. The length of the CDR3 is 16 residues. Trimming at V came to 3 bases and at J to 1 base, leaving 6 bases not matched to a gene. The CDR3 DNA reads TGCGCCAGCAGCCAGCTACCTAGCGGTTCCTACAATGAGCAGTTCTTC. This sequence encodes CASSQLPSGSYNEQFF.

This chain connects TRBV19 to TRBJ2-3; no firm D call. CDR3 length: 14 amino acids. CDR1 is LNHDA, CDR2 SQIVND, per germline (reference sequence). V gave up 5 bases and J gave up 0 bases, with 9 bases separating them. Here the CDR3 DNA reads TGTGCCAGTAGTCGGTATTCTAGCACAGATACGCAGTATTTT. Translating gives CASSRYSSTDTQYF.

This chain links TRBV25-1 with TRBJ2-3, with D perhaps TRBD2 (5 bases). From germline, CDR1 is MGHDK and CDR2 SYGVNS. The CDR3 sequence is 11 residues long. The germline V and J ends were trimmed by 8 bases and 3 bases, with 6 bases remaining between them. This CDR3 reads CASGGTDTQYF. DNA for the CDR3: TGTGCCAGCGGCGGGACAGATACGCAGTATTTT.

The chain couples TRBV7-9 to TRBJ1-5; D perhaps matches TRBD1 (5 bases). Looked up from germline, CDR1 is SEHNR and CDR2 is FQNEAQ (reference sequence). The CDR3 length is 16 residues. V lost 1 base and J 1 base, leaving 11 bases between the germline ends. The CDR3, as DNA: TGTGCCAGCAGCTTAGGGTTGGGGGTGAGCAATCAGCCCCAGCATTTT. Translated: CASSLGLGVSNQPQHF.

V gene TRBV5-1 combines with J gene TRBJ1-3; the match to TRBD1 covers 7 bases. There are 15 residues in the CDR3. V was pared by 5 bases and J by 3 bases, with 8 bases of the junction left unmatched. Germline values: CDR1 SGHRS, CDR2 YFSETQ. The CDR3 reads CASRDDREGGNTIYF. The CDR3 coding sequence is TGCGCCAGCAGAGATGACAGGGAAGGTGGAAACACCATATATTTT.

V is TRBV4-2 and J is TRBJ2-7, with a weak D call TRBD1 (5 bases). Germline V CDR1 and CDR2: LGHNA, YNFKEQ. This CDR3 region has 15 residues. V lost 0 bases, J lost 3 bases, and 12 bases lay in between. The CDR3 DNA is TGTGCCAGCAGCCAAGATCTAATAAGGGGCTACGAGCAGTACTTC. It codes for CASSQDLIRGYEQYF.

This chain uses TRBV6-1 with TRBJ1-3; D is uncertain. The CDR3 runs 9 residues. Trimming stripped 10 bases from V and 8 bases from J, with 6 bases between. Looked up from germline, CDR1 is MNHNS and CDR2 is SASEGT. The CDR3 coding sequence is TGTGCCACCCTAGACACCATATATTTT. It is translated as CATLDTIYF.

The CDR3 DNA reads TGTGCCAGCAGCTTGAAACAGGGGGCTGGCGAGCAGTACTTC. This sequence encodes CASSLKQGAGEQYF. V is TRBV5-5 and J is TRBJ2-7; 9 bases line up with TRBD1. There are 14 residues in the CDR3. Germline lookup yields CDR1 SGHKS and CDR2 YYEKEE (reference sequence). V lost 1 base to trimming and J lost 6 bases; unmatched junction nucleotides: 5.

The chain has TRBV6-5 and TRBJ2-5; D is uncertain. CDR1 and CDR2 from the germline V gene are MNHEY and SVGAGI. The CDR3 loop spans 13 amino acids. Trimming stripped 2 bases from V and 7 bases from J, with 11 bases between. The CDR3 region is CASSYASMGTQYF. CDR3 DNA: TGTGCCAGCAGTTACGCCTCAATGGGGACCCAGTACTTC.

The V gene is TRBV5-1, the J gene TRBJ2-5; 9 positions match TRBD1. The DNA end is more similar to TRBJ2-7, so the J call may be wrong. Germline V gene lookup returns CDR1 SGHRS and CDR2 YFSETQ. CDR3 length equals 15 residues. CDR3 amino acids: CASSPRTGEPYEQYF. CDR3 nucleotides: TGCGCCAGCAGCCCCCGGACAGGGGAGCCCTACGAGCAGTACTTC.

The chain uses TRBV28 and TRBJ1-2, with 8 bases that match TRBD1. The CDR3 consists of 15 residues. The germline V gene encodes CDR1 MDHEN and CDR2 SYDVKM. V lost 2 bases to trimming and J lost 4 bases; unmatched junction nucleotides: 6. This CDR3 is CASSLAGQERYGYTF. The CDR3 nucleotides are TGTGCCAGCAGTTTAGCGGGACAGGAACGCTATGGCTACACCTTC.

The chain carries TRBV5-1 and TRBJ2-2, with D possibly TRBD2 on 6 matching bases. Germline assignment: CDR1 SGHRS and CDR2 YFSETQ. Trimming shortened V by 0 bases and J by 1 base, and 13 bases separated the two germline ends. The CDR3 length is 17 residues. The CDR3 spells CASSLDRAGLNTGELFF. The CDR3 bases are TGCGCCAGCAGCTTGGATAGGGCGGGACTGAACACCGGGGAGCTGTTTTTT.

V and J are TRBV28 and TRBJ2-2, with TRBD2 identical over 8 bases. This CDR3 contains 16 residues. Looked up from germline, CDR1 is MDHEN and CDR2 is SYDVKM. V gave up 5 bases and J gave up 4 bases; unmatched junction bases: 9. This CDR3 is CASSRPTGGATGELFF. The CDR3 DNA reads as TGTGCCAGCAGTCGCCCCACCGGGGGGGCCACCGGGGAGCTGTTTTTT. Supplemented by reference TRBV28 and TRBJ2-2, the full variable domain reads DVKVTQSSRYLVKRTGEKVFLECVQDMDHENMFWYRQDPGLGLRLIYFSYDVKMKEKGDIPEGYSVSREKKERFSLILESASTNQTSMYLCASSRPTGGATGELFFGEGSRLTVL.

The chain joins TRBV28 to TRBJ1-2; D remains unclear. Germline V gene data show CDR1 as MDHEN and CDR2 as SYDVKM. Trimming took off 2 bases at V and 5 bases at J, with 9 bases between the two ends. This CDR3 is built from 13 residues. CDR3 DNA: TGTGCCAGCAGTTTACAGTCTCCGTATGGCTACACCTTC. Residues: CASSLQSPYGYTF.

This clone was recorded many times. The chain combines TRBV5-1 with TRBJ2-7, with a weak D call TRBD2 (8 bases). The germline V gene has CDR1 SGHRS and CDR2 YFSETQ. Trimming pared 4 bases from V and 5 bases from J, leaving 16 bases between. The length of the CDR3 is 14 residues. CDR3 sequence (DNA): TGCGCCAGCAGCGAGAACAGGGGACTAGACGAGCAGTACTTC. It yields the protein CASSENRGLDEQYF.

The chain uses TRBV28 and TRBJ1-2; TRBD1 might be the D (6 bases). Trimming took 4 bases from V and 1 from J, leaving 13 bases between them. This CDR3 spans 15 amino acids. Germline V lookup: CDR1 MDHEN, CDR2 SYDVKM. In DNA form, the CDR3 reads TGTGCCAGCAGTTCTTTGGACAGAATTAACTATGGCTACACCTTC. Amino acids: CASSSLDRINYGYTF.

The gene calls are TRBV28 and TRBJ1-2; TRBD1 matches at 11 bases. The CDR3 covers 15 residues. Germline CDR1 reads MDHEN; CDR2 reads SYDVKM. V dropped 6 bases and J dropped 3; count of bases not matched to a gene: 6. CDR3: CASSGQGAQYYGYTF. CDR3 sequence (DNA): TGTGCCAGCAGCGGACAGGGGGCGCAGTACTATGGCTACACCTTC.

The chain couples TRBV6-5 to TRBJ2-2; D is uncertain. The V end lost 8 bases, the J end lost 1 base, and 5 bases lay between the germline ends. CDR1 is MNHEY, CDR2 SVGAGI, per germline. This CDR3 comprises 12 residues. CDR3 loop: CASGRNTGELFF. CDR3 sequence (DNA): TGTGCCAGCGGTAGGAACACCGGGGAGCTGTTTTTT.

CDR3 in DNA: TGTGCCAGCAGCCAAACCCCAGCGGGAGGATGGGAGCAGTTCTTC. Its protein is CASSQTPAGGWEQFF. This chain links TRBV28 with TRBJ2-1; 9 bases fit TRBD2. Losses at the gene ends were 6 bases for V and 10 bases for J; bases not matched to a gene: 13. The CDR3 contains 15 residues. CDR1 and CDR2 (germline): MDHEN, SYDVKM.

The CDR3 loop is CASSDFGEAFF. DNA for the CDR3: TGTGCCAGCAGTGATTTCGGTGAAGCTTTCTTT. V is TRBV2 and J is TRBJ1-1; D is unresolved. This CDR3 has 11 residues. The germline CDR1 and CDR2 sequences are SNHLY and FYNNEI. The V and J ends lost 3 bases and 7 bases respectively, with 6 bases between them.